The T cell receptor (beta chain) described here comes from a study of cytomegalovirus exposure and HLA in healthy donors. Study as a whole: The study's early data release held tens of millions of unique TCRs from HLA-typed donors. Findings and caveats of the study: It was reported that the classifier diagnosed cytomegalovirus status with high specificity and sensitivity in both the original and validation cohorts. Sequencing depth roughly uniform across donors was assumed in presence/absence analyses.

The CDR3 is made up of 14 amino acids. The V and J ends lost 5 bases and 0 bases respectively, with 10 bases between them. Germline lookup yields CDR1 MDHEN and CDR2 SYDVKM. To note about this clone: Antigen specificity is unknown.

PCR used 60 Vbeta primers and 13 Jbeta primers. This table comes from immunoSEQ multiplex PCR, and its TCRdb copy is limited to in-frame clones, with some not included. The repertoire holds more than 90,000 clones, with around 80% as singletons. Sequenced input: PBMCs. The chain couples TRBV28 to TRBJ1-1; possible D gene TRBD1, 6 bases. The TCR comes from a woman aged 18-30 years in good health and CMV-seropositive. In DNA form, the CDR3 reads TGTGCCAGCAGTCCGCAGGGGCTGAACACTGAAGCTTTCTTT. This sequence encodes CASSPQGLNTEAFF.